This entry features one TCR beta chain sequence. This sample was included in a study of blood T cell repertoires in COVID-19. Study information: Acute and convalescent COVID-19 specimens originated in the United States, Italy and Spain.

Original processing notes: Amplified reference gene primers provided the basis for estimating nucleated cell counts. Generated by immunoSEQ multiplex PCR, the TCRdb table keeps only in-frame clones and is missing some. For V, J and clone size, that table is used; D and trimming come from the DNA. The sample shows about 170,000 clones, about 86% of them seen only once. Deletions cut 6 bases from V and 0 bases from J, with 19 bases between. Germline V gives CDR1 SGHRS, CDR2 YFSETQ. This CDR3 contains 16 residues. The sequence came from a human donor with acute or convalescent COVID-19. The donor label of this sample is uncertain. This rearrangement joins TRBV5-1 to TRBJ2-7, with D perhaps TRBD1 (7 bases). The specimen was peripheral blood. CDR3 region: CASKLGGTASSYEQYF. The CDR3 DNA follows: TGCGCCAGCAAACTTGGCGGGACAGCGAGCTCCTACGAGCAGTACTTC.